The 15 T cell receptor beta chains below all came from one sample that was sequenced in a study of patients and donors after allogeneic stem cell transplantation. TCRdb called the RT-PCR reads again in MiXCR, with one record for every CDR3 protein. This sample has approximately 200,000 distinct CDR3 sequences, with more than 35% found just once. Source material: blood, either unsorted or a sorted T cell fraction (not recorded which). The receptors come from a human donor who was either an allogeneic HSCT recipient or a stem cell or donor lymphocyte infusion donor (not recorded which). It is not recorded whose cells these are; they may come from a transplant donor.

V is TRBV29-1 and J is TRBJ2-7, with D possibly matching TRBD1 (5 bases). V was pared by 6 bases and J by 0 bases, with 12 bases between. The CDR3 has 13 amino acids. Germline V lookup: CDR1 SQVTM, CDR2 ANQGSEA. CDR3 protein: CSVATGSSYEQYF. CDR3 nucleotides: TGCAGCGTGGCAACAGGAAGCTCCTACGAGCAGTACTTC.

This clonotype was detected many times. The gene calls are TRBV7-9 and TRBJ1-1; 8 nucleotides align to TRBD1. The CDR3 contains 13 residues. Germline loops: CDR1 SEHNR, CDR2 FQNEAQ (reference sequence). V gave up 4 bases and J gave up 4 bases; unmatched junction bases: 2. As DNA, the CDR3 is TGTGCCAGCAGCTATGGACAGGGCACTGAAGCTTTCTTT. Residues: CASSYGQGTEAFF.

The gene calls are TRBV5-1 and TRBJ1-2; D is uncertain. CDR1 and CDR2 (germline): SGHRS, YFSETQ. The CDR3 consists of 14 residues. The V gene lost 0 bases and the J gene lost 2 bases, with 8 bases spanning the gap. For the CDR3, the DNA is TGCGCCAGCAGCTTGGAATCCCCCAACTATGGCTACACCTTC. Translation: CASSLESPNYGYTF.

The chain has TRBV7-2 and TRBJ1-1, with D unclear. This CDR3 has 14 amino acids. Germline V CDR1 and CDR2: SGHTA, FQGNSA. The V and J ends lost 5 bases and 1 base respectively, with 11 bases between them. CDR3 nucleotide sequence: TGTGCCAGCAGCCGGACCCCCCGGAACACTGAAGCTTTCTTT. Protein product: CASSRTPRNTEAFF.

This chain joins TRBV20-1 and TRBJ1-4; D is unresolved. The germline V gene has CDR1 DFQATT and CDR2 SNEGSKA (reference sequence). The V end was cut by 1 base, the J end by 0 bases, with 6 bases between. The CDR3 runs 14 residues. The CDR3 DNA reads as TGCAGTGCTAGAGCGGCCTCAACTAATGAAAAACTGTTTTTT. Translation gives CSARAASTNEKLFF.

CDR3 sequence (DNA): TGTGCCAGCAGTTTGGGATTCTCTGGAAACACCATATATTTT. Protein sequence: CASSLGFSGNTIYF. The V gene is TRBV12-3 or TRBV12-4, the J gene TRBJ1-3; D unclear. The V end lost 3 bases, the J end lost 0 bases, and 6 bases lay between the germline ends. The CDR3 spans 14 residues.

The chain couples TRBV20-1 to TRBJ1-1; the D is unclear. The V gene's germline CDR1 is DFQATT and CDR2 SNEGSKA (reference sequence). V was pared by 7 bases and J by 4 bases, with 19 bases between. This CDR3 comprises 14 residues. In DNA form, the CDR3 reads TGCAGTGTGCCCTTTGGAGGCCGAGGCACTGAAGCTTTCTTT. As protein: CSVPFGGRGTEAFF.

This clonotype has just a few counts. The CDR3 loop reads CASSLERAHQETQYF. The CDR3 DNA sequence: TGCGCCAGCAGCTTAGAAAGGGCTCACCAAGAGACCCAGTACTTC. The rearrangement joins TRBV5-1 to TRBJ2-5; no firm D call. Looked up from germline, CDR1 is SGHRS and CDR2 is YFSETQ. The ends were cut back, 2 bases at V and 0 bases at J, with 11 bases in the middle. The CDR3 runs to 15 residues. Filled out from reference TRBV5-1 and TRBJ2-5, the complete variable domain reads KAGVTQTPRYLIKTRGQQVTLSCSPISGHRSVSWYQQTPGQGLQFLFEYFSETQRNKGNFPGRFSGRQFSNSRSEMNVSTLELGDSALYLCASSLERAHQETQYFGPGTRLLVL.

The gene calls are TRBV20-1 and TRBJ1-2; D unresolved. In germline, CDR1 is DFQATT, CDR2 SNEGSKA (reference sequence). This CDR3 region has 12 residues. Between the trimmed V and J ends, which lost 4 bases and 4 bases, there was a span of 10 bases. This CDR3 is CSAMIRSYGYTF. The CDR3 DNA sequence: TGCAGTGCTATGATCCGCTCCTATGGCTACACCTTC.

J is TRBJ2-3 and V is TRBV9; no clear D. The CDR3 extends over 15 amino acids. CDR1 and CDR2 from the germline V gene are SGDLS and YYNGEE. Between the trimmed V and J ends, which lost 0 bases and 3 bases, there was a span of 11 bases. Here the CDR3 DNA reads TGTGCCAGCAGCGTAGTGAAAGGGTGGACAGATACGCAGTATTTT. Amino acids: CASSVVKGWTDTQYF.

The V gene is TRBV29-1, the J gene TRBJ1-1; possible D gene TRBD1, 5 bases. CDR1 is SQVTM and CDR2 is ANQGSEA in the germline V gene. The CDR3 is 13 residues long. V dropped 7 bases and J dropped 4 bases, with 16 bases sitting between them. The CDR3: CSAEGFGGTEAFF. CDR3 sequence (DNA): TGCAGCGCAGAGGGGTTTGGGGGCACTGAAGCTTTCTTT.

The CDR3 sequence is CASSFAWRADTQYF. CDR3 DNA sequence: TGTGCCAGCAGTTTTGCGTGGCGAGCAGATACGCAGTATTTT. This chain joins TRBV28 and TRBJ2-3; the D is unclear. The V end was cut by 3 bases, the J end by 4 bases, with 11 bases between. Germline V CDR1 and CDR2: MDHEN, SYDVKM. CDR3 length: 14 amino acids.

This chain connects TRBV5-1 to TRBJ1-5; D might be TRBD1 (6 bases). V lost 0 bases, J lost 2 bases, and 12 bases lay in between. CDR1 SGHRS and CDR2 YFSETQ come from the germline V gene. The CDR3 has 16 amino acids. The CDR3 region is CASSLVPGVGNQPQHF. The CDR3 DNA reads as TGCGCCAGCAGCTTGGTCCCAGGGGTGGGCAATCAGCCCCAGCATTTT.

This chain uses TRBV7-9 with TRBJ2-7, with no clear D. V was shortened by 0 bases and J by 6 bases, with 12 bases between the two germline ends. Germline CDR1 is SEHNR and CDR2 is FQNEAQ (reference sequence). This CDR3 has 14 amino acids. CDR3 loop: CASSLAIGQGEQYF. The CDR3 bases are TGTGCCAGCAGCTTAGCGATCGGGCAAGGCGAGCAGTACTTC.

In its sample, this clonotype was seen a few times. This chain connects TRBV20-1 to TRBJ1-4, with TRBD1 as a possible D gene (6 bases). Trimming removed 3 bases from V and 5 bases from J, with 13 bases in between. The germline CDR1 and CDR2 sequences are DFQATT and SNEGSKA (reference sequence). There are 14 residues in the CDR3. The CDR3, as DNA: TGCAGTGCTAGGACGGGGGGCGCAAATGAAAAACTGTTTTTT. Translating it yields CSARTGGANEKLFF.